The sample holds one count of the clone carrying this T cell receptor (beta chain). The source of the sample is a study of blood T cell repertoires in COVID-19. V was trimmed by 7 bases and J by 7 bases, leaving 10 bases between them. The CDR3 length is 11 residues. The V gene's germline CDR1 is LNHDA and CDR2 SQIVND (reference sequence). Sequencing was performed with immunoSEQ multiplex PCR; in TCRdb, only in-frame clones are kept and a portion is missing. The sample has about 200,000 clones; approximately 88% are singletons. The rearrangement links TRBV19 to TRBJ1-2, with D uncertain. Sequencing used peripheral blood. The sequence derives from a man in his 60s who had recovered from COVID-19. The CDR3 spells CASNDYGGYTF. In DNA, the CDR3 is TGTGCCAGTAATGATTACGGTGGCTACACCTTC. The entire variable domain, with the rest obtained from reference TRBV19 and TRBJ1-2, is as follows: DGGITQSPKYLFRKEGQNVTLSCEQNLNHDAMYWYRQDPGQGLRLIYYSQIVNDFQKGDIAEGYSVSREKKESFPLTVTSAQKNPTAFYLCASNDYGGYTFGSGTRLTVV.